The T cell receptor beta chain under discussion was sequenced for a study of blood T cells in healthy people across ages. This clonotype showed up just a few times. The CDR3 contains 13 residues. The V gene's germline CDR1 is LGHDT and CDR2 YNNKEL (reference sequence). The V gene lost 3 bases and the J gene lost 1 base, with 5 bases spanning the gap. Using a J-beta primer mix together with a sample-barcoded 5' primer, a second PCR was run for roughly 7 to 12 cycles. With 12 random nucleotides, a template-switch adaptor tagged each individual cDNA molecule. One entry per CDR3 protein, called by TCRdb with MiXCR from the 5' RACE reads. The data show about 1.4 million distinct CDR3 sequences, around 55% seen once.

This receptor was obtained from a man between 18 and 29 years old in good health. The J gene is TRBJ2-3, the V gene TRBV3-1; D unclear. Sequenced material: blood. CDR3 coding DNA: TGTGCCAGCAGCCACTCTCGCACAGATACGCAGTATTTT. Amino acid sequence: CASSHSRTDTQYF.